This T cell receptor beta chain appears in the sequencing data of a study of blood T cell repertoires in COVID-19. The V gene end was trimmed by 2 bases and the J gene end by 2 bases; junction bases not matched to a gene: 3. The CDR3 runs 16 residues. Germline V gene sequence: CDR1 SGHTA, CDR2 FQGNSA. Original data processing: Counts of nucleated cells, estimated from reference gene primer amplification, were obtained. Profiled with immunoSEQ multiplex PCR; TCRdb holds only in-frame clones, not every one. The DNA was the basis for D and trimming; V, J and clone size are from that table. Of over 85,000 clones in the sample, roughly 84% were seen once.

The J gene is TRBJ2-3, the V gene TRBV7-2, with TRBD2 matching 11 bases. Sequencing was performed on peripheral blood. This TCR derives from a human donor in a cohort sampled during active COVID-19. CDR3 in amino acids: CASSLLAGGYTDTQYF. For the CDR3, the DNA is TGTGCCAGCAGCTTATTAGCGGGGGGGTACACAGATACGCAGTATTTT.